The next 9 T cell receptor beta chains were all read from a single sample in a study of Graves' ophthalmopathy and Graves' hyperthyroidism. The TCR beta CDR3 regions underwent amplification from RNA transcripts. The library came from an HTBI-primed first-round RT-PCR and a second-round multiplex PCR. TCRdb itself ran the multiplex PCR reads through MiXCR, one entry per CDR3 protein. Here the sample spans around 1,200,000 distinct CDR3 sequences, less than 45% being singletons. Sequenced material: peripheral blood or thyroid tissue (not recorded which). These receptors all stem from an adult man with Graves' hyperthyroidism.

V usage is TRBV28 and J usage is TRBJ1-5; 9 bases are shared with TRBD1. Germline loops: CDR1 MDHEN, CDR2 SYDVKM. The V gene end was trimmed by 6 bases and the J gene end by 5 bases; junction bases not matched to a gene: 8. The length of the CDR3 is 15 residues. The CDR3 nucleotides are TGTGCCAGCAGATTCACAGGGGGCCGGGATCAGCCCCAGCATTTT. Encoded protein: CASRFTGGRDQPQHF.

In its sample, this clonotype was seen many times. V and J are TRBV19 and TRBJ1-2, with 9 bases identical to TRBD1. The CDR3 has 17 amino acids. Unmatched junction bases numbered 14, after V lost 5 bases and J lost 4 bases. Germline assignment: CDR1 LNHDA and CDR2 SQIVND (reference sequence). CDR3 sequence (DNA): TGTGCCAGTAGTGTACCCGGGACAGGGTGTTTCGGCTATGGCTACACCTTC. Protein sequence: CASSVPGTGCFGYGYTF.

In its sample, this clonotype was seen many times. V is TRBV15 and J is TRBJ1-1; D not certain. Per the germline V gene, CDR1 is LNHNV and CDR2 is YYDKDF (reference sequence). V shed 3 bases and J shed 10 bases, with 18 bases lying between them. The length of the CDR3 is 14 residues. The CDR3 loop reads CATSSPTRQGRAFF. Written as DNA, the CDR3 is TGTGCCACCAGCAGCCCTACACGACAAGGGAGAGCTTTCTTT.

This chain joins TRBV12-3 or TRBV12-4 and TRBJ2-6; D is unresolved. The CDR3 length is 14 residues. V was trimmed by 2 bases and J by 5 bases, leaving 7 bases between them. CDR3 loop: CASSLSRRANVLTF. As DNA, the CDR3 is TGTGCCAGCAGTTTATCCCGTAGGGCCAACGTCCTGACTTTC.

This clonotype has just a few counts. This rearrangement joins TRBV9 to TRBJ2-5; possibly TRBD2 for D (6 bases). Germline V gene sequence: CDR1 SGDLS, CDR2 YYNGEE. Trimming removed 5 bases from V and 3 bases from J, with 23 bases in between. CDR3 length: 17 amino acids. Written as DNA, the CDR3 is TGTGCCAGCAGTCCGGGGCCGGGACTTCAAACAGAAGAGACCCAGTACTTC. Translation: CASSPGPGLQTEETQYF.

In its sample, this clonotype was seen many times. The chain recombines TRBV19 with TRBJ2-6, with D hard to call. Trimming removed 4 bases at V and 0 bases at J, with 10 bases between. Per germline, CDR1 LNHDA and CDR2 SQIVND (reference sequence). The CDR3 runs to 16 residues. CDR3 coding DNA: TGTGCCAGTAGTAAGGCGGCGATCTCTGGGGCCAACGTCCTGACTTTC. Translated: CASSKAAISGANVLTF.

The chain uses TRBV20-1 and TRBJ2-2; tentative D call: TRBD2 (5 bases). Trimming took 0 bases from V and 6 from J, leaving 11 bases between them. Germline CDR1 and CDR2: DFQATT and SNEGSKA (reference sequence). The CDR3 spans 14 residues. CDR3 amino acids: CSARDLKGAGELFF. CDR3 bases: TGCAGTGCTAGAGATCTAAAGGGAGCCGGGGAGCTGTTTTTT.

V usage is TRBV20-1 and J usage is TRBJ2-5; D unresolved. Per the germline V gene, CDR1 is DFQATT and CDR2 is SNEGSKA (reference sequence). Trimming removed 8 bases from V and 0 bases from J, with 13 bases in between. CDR3 length: 13 residues. The CDR3 reads CSPHRRYQETQYF. In DNA, the CDR3 is TGCAGTCCCCATCGACGGTACCAAGAGACCCAGTACTTC.

This clonotype was recorded only once. This chain links TRBV10-3 with TRBJ2-3; D is unclear. The germline V gene has CDR1 ENHRY and CDR2 SYGVKD. The CDR3 runs 13 residues. The V end lost 6 bases, the J end lost 6 bases, and 13 bases lay between the germline ends. CDR3 sequence reads: CAISPQVDDTQYF. CDR3 in DNA: TGTGCCATCAGCCCCCAGGTGGATGATACGCAGTATTTT.